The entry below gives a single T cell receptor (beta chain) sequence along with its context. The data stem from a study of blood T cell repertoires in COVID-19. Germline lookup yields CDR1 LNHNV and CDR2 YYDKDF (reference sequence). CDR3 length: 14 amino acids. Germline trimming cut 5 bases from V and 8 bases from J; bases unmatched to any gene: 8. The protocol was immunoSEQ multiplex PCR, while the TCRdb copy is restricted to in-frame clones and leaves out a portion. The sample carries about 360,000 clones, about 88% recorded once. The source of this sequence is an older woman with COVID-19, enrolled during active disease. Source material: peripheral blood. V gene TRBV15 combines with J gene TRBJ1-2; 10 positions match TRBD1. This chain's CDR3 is CATSLDGTGVGYTF. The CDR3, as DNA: TGTGCCACCAGCCTAGACGGGACAGGGGTAGGCTACACCTTC.